This T cell receptor (beta chain) was obtained from a study of blood T cell repertoires in COVID-19. Assay: immunoSEQ multiplex PCR; the TCRdb copy retains only in-frame clones and omits some. The sample gives about 4,700 clones, almost 85% of which show up once; 13% is in the top ten. Sequenced sample: peripheral blood. This receptor was identified in a man between 65 and 79 years old with active COVID-19.

CDR3: CASSLTGAANSPLHF. CDR3 nucleotides: TGTGCCAGCAGCTTAACAGGGGCAGCGAATTCACCCCTCCACTTT. The chain joins TRBV7-2 to TRBJ1-6, with 7 bases fitting TRBD1. After removal of 2 bases from V and 7 bases from J, the junction contained 5 bases not matched to a gene. Germline loops: CDR1 SGHTA, CDR2 FQGNSA. The CDR3 has 15 amino acids. Looking up the rest from reference TRBV7-2 and TRBJ1-6 gives the full variable domain: GAGVSQSPSNKVTEKGKDVELRCDPISGHTALYWYRQSLGQGLEFLIYFQGNSAPDKSGLPSDRFSAERTGGSVSTLTIQRTQQEDSAVYLCASSLTGAANSPLHFGNGTRLTVT.